This is a list of T cell receptor beta chains from one sample in a study of glioma-infiltrating T cells. TCRdb ran MiXCR on the multiplex PCR reads and lists one entry per CDR3 protein. Of about 89,000 distinct CDR3 sequences in the sample, roughly 23% were seen once. The sample consisted of glioma tissue, nonneoplastic brain tissue, or PBMCs (not recorded which). These receptors were obtained from a human donor with low-grade glioma or glioblastoma, undergoing nonglioma brain surgery, or in good health (not recorded which). Both conserved end residues are part of each CDR3. Each record gives: J gene, clone size, V gene, D gene, CDR3 length, CDR3 protein, CDR3 DNA. A D gene is named only where the DNA matches it firmly. Only some rows state a clone size, as once, few, many or a class for expanded clones.

j_gene: TRBJ2-5
abundance: many
v_gene: TRBV2
d_gene: .
len: 14
CDR3aa: CASSLTGKQETQYF
CDR3nt: TGTGCCAGCAGTTTAACAGGGAAACAAGAGACCCAGTACTTC

j_gene: TRBJ2-2
abundance: many
v_gene: TRBV6-1
d_gene: .
len: 14
CDR3aa: CASSPPLNTGELFF
CDR3nt: TGTGCCAGCAGTCCCCCACTGAACACCGGGGAGCTGTTTTTT

j_gene: TRBJ1-2
abundance: few
v_gene: TRBV12-3/TRBV12-4
d_gene: .
len: 12
CDR3aa: CASSTIQGSYTF
CDR3nt: TGTGCCAGCAGTACAATACAGGGAAGCTACACCTTC

j_gene: TRBJ2-1
abundance: .
v_gene: TRBV7-2
d_gene: TRBD2
len: 18
CDR3aa: CASSKRASGLLSYNEQFF
CDR3nt: TGTGCCAGCAGTAAAAGGGCTAGCGGGCTCCTCTCCTACAATGAGCAGTTCTTC

j_gene: TRBJ2-7
abundance: many
v_gene: TRBV7-9
d_gene: TRBD2
len: 14
CDR3aa: CASSSSGGAYEQYF
CDR3nt: TGTGCCAGCAGCTCATCGGGAGGCGCCTACGAGCAGTACTTC

j_gene: TRBJ2-5
abundance: many
v_gene: TRBV7-2
d_gene: TRBD2
len: 14
CDR3aa: CASSPGGAVTTQYF
CDR3nt: TGTGCCAGCAGCCCGGGGGGAGCGGTCACGACCCAGTACTTC

j_gene: TRBJ2-7
abundance: many
v_gene: TRBV4-1
d_gene: .
len: 13
CDR3aa: CASSRAPLLEQYF
CDR3nt: TGCGCCAGCAGCCGGGCACCGCTTCTCGAGCAGTACTTC

j_gene: TRBJ2-2
abundance: few
v_gene: TRBV11-1
d_gene: .
len: 15
CDR3aa: CASSLSLSNTGELFF
CDR3nt: TGTGCCAGCAGCTTGAGTCTTTCTAACACCGGGGAGCTGTTTTTT

j_gene: TRBJ1-6
abundance: many
v_gene: TRBV15
d_gene: .
len: 15
CDR3aa: CATSREGRSNSPLHF
CDR3nt: TGTGCCACCAGCAGAGAAGGGAGGTCCAATTCACCCCTCCACTTT

j_gene: TRBJ2-5
abundance: many
v_gene: TRBV6-1
d_gene: .
len: 12
CDR3aa: CASRDQQETQYF
CDR3nt: TGTGCCAGCCGGGACCAGCAAGAGACCCAGTACTTC

j_gene: TRBJ1-3
abundance: many
v_gene: TRBV7-2
d_gene: .
len: 18
CDR3aa: CASIRGTGPSLPWNTIYF
CDR3nt: TGTGCCAGCATCCGGGGTACGGGACCGAGCTTACCTTGGAACACCATATATTTT

j_gene: TRBJ2-3
abundance: .
v_gene: TRBV20-1
d_gene: TRBD2
len: 13
CDR3aa: CSAASGGLDTQYF
CDR3nt: TGCAGTGCTGCGAGCGGGGGGTTAGATACGCAGTATTTT

j_gene: TRBJ2-1
abundance: .
v_gene: TRBV27
d_gene: .
len: 13
CDR3aa: CASSMPTHTEKFF
CDR3nt: TGTGCCAGTAGTATGCCCACGCACACTGAGAAGTTCTTC

j_gene: TRBJ1-1
abundance: many
v_gene: TRBV7-8
d_gene: .
len: 12
CDR3aa: CASSLAWDNAFF
CDR3nt: TGTGCCAGCAGCTTAGCCTGGGACAACGCTTTCTTT

j_gene: TRBJ2-3
abundance: many
v_gene: TRBV19
d_gene: .
len: 13
CDR3aa: CVTSGSLTDTQYF
CDR3nt: TGTGTCACGAGCGGGTCATTAACAGATACGCAGTATTTT

j_gene: TRBJ2-1
abundance: many
v_gene: TRBV20-1
d_gene: .
len: 14
CDR3aa: CSARDIQGHNEQFF
CDR3nt: TGCAGTGCTAGAGATATTCAGGGCCACAATGAGCAGTTCTTC

j_gene: TRBJ1-1
abundance: few
v_gene: TRBV7-9
d_gene: .
len: 17
CDR3aa: CASSLIARTFRNTEAFF
CDR3nt: TGTGCCAGCAGCTTAATTGCGAGGACCTTTCGGAACACTGAAGCTTTCTTT

j_gene: TRBJ2-1
abundance: many
v_gene: TRBV2
d_gene: TRBD1
len: 14
CDR3aa: CASRGQGLVDEQFF
CDR3nt: TGTGCCAGCAGAGGACAGGGTTTAGTAGATGAGCAGTTCTTC

j_gene: TRBJ1-6
abundance: .
v_gene: TRBV19
d_gene: .
len: 12
CDR3aa: CATGRLNSPLHF
CDR3nt: TGTGCCACCGGACGGCTAAATTCACCCCTCCACTTT

j_gene: TRBJ2-7
abundance: .
v_gene: TRBV5-5
d_gene: TRBD1
len: 14
CDR3aa: CASSFRGTAYEQYF
CDR3nt: TGTGCCAGCAGCTTCAGGGGGACAGCCTACGAGCAGTACTTC

j_gene: TRBJ1-5
abundance: .
v_gene: TRBV19
d_gene: .
len: 15
CDR3aa: CASSIQRRVNQPQHF
CDR3nt: TGTGCCAGTAGTATACAAAGGCGTGTTAATCAGCCCCAGCATTTT

j_gene: TRBJ1-2
abundance: many
v_gene: TRBV7-8
d_gene: .
len: 14
CDR3aa: CASSSDTTNYGYTF
CDR3nt: TGTGCCAGCAGCTCGGACACAACTAACTATGGCTACACCTTC

j_gene: TRBJ2-3
abundance: .
v_gene: TRBV4-1
d_gene: TRBD2
len: 18
CDR3aa: CASSQPPLAGGAGDTQYF
CDR3nt: TGCGCCAGCAGCCAGCCACCACTAGCGGGAGGAGCAGGAGATACGCAGTATTTT

j_gene: TRBJ1-5
abundance: many
v_gene: TRBV4-1
d_gene: TRBD1
len: 15
CDR3aa: CASSPTGTGLLPQHF
CDR3nt: TGCGCCAGCAGCCCGACTGGGACAGGCCTATTGCCCCAGCATTTT

j_gene: TRBJ2-1
abundance: many
v_gene: TRBV28
d_gene: TRBD1
len: 15
CDR3aa: CASSSVGTGGNEQFF
CDR3nt: TGTGCCAGCAGTTCCGTGGGGACAGGGGGGAATGAGCAGTTCTTC

j_gene: TRBJ2-3
abundance: many
v_gene: TRBV2
d_gene: TRBD2
len: 14
CDR3aa: CASRNGRAPSTQYF
CDR3nt: TGTGCCAGCAGGAACGGGAGGGCTCCCTCTACGCAGTATTTT

j_gene: TRBJ1-1
abundance: many
v_gene: TRBV27
d_gene: .
len: 16
CDR3aa: CASSLYRQTRDTEAFF
CDR3nt: TGTGCCAGCAGTTTATATCGGCAGACAAGAGACACTGAAGCTTTCTTT

j_gene: TRBJ2-7
abundance: once
v_gene: TRBV6-2/TRBV6-3
d_gene: .
len: 14
CDR3aa: CASSYTGVSYGQYF
CDR3nt: TGCGCCAGCAGTTACACGGGAGTCTCCTACGGGCAGTACTTC

j_gene: TRBJ2-7
abundance: many
v_gene: TRBV4-1
d_gene: .
len: 14
CDR3aa: CASSQDEQKGEQYF
CDR3nt: TGCGCCAGCAGCCAAGATGAACAGAAGGGGGAGCAGTACTTC

j_gene: TRBJ2-1
abundance: .
v_gene: TRBV14
d_gene: TRBD2
len: 15
CDR3aa: CASSRLAHRGGEQFF
CDR3nt: TGTGCCAGCAGCCGTCTAGCGCACCGGGGGGGTGAGCAGTTCTTC

j_gene: TRBJ2-5
abundance: many
v_gene: TRBV18
d_gene: .
len: 12
CDR3aa: CASSPQTETQYF
CDR3nt: TGTGCCAGCTCACCACAAACAGAGACCCAGTACTTC

j_gene: TRBJ2-1
abundance: few
v_gene: TRBV3-1
d_gene: .
len: 17
CDR3aa: CASSQGWGRTSYNEQFF
CDR3nt: TGTGCCAGCAGCCAAGGGTGGGGGAGGACCTCCTACAATGAGCAGTTCTTC

j_gene: TRBJ2-2
abundance: many
v_gene: TRBV19
d_gene: .
len: 14
CDR3aa: CASSINGFTGELFF
CDR3nt: TGTGCCAGTAGTATTAACGGGTTCACCGGGGAGCTGTTTTTT

j_gene: TRBJ1-1
abundance: many
v_gene: TRBV14
d_gene: .
len: 15
CDR3aa: CASSQDYRVPSEAFF
CDR3nt: TGTGCCAGCAGCCAAGACTACAGGGTGCCTTCCGAAGCTTTCTTT

j_gene: TRBJ1-1
abundance: many
v_gene: TRBV18
d_gene: .
len: 13
CDR3aa: CASSPQFGGEAFF
CDR3nt: TGTGCCAGCTCACCACAGTTTGGCGGTGAAGCTTTCTTT

j_gene: TRBJ1-5
abundance: many
v_gene: TRBV7-8
d_gene: .
len: 14
CDR3aa: CASSLWQASGPQHF
CDR3nt: TGTGCCAGCAGCTTATGGCAGGCGTCCGGGCCCCAGCATTTT

j_gene: TRBJ1-1
abundance: few
v_gene: TRBV5-1
d_gene: .
len: 15
CDR3aa: CASSQLQGINTEAFF
CDR3nt: TGCGCCAGCAGCCAGCTACAGGGAATCAACACTGAAGCTTTCTTT

j_gene: TRBJ1-1
abundance: few
v_gene: TRBV3-1
d_gene: .
len: 16
CDR3aa: CASSQGYLRLNTEAFF
CDR3nt: TGTGCCAGCAGCCAAGGCTACCTAAGGTTGAACACTGAAGCTTTCTTT

j_gene: TRBJ1-2
abundance: many
v_gene: TRBV2
d_gene: .
len: 14
CDR3aa: CASSDGGTIYGYTF
CDR3nt: TGTGCCAGCAGTGACGGGGGGACCATCTATGGCTACACCTTC

j_gene: TRBJ1-2
abundance: many
v_gene: TRBV15
d_gene: .
len: 14
CDR3aa: CATSAGTHNYGYTF
CDR3nt: TGTGCCACCAGCGCCGGGACACACAACTATGGCTACACCTTC

j_gene: TRBJ1-6
abundance: many
v_gene: TRBV14
d_gene: .
len: 14
CDR3aa: CASRAGQHNSPLHF
CDR3nt: TGTGCCAGCAGGGCGGGCCAGCATAATTCACCCCTCCACTTT

j_gene: TRBJ1-1
abundance: many
v_gene: TRBV7-2
d_gene: .
len: 16
CDR3aa: CASSLGPQAGNTEAFF
CDR3nt: TGTGCCAGCAGCTTAGGTCCCCAGGCTGGGAACACTGAAGCTTTCTTT

j_gene: TRBJ1-1
abundance: many
v_gene: TRBV29-1
d_gene: .
len: 13
CDR3aa: CSVRTIMNTEAFF
CDR3nt: TGCAGCGTTAGGACAATCATGAACACTGAAGCTTTCTTT

j_gene: TRBJ1-3
abundance: few
v_gene: TRBV4-2
d_gene: TRBD1
len: 17
CDR3aa: CASSQDRTGHSGNTIYF
CDR3nt: TGTGCCAGCAGCCAAGACCGGACAGGCCACTCTGGAAACACCATATATTTT

j_gene: TRBJ2-3
abundance: .
v_gene: TRBV6-1
d_gene: .
len: 12
CDR3aa: CASKHSTETKYF
CDR3nt: TGTGCCAGCAAACACAGCACAGAGACGAAGTATTTT

j_gene: TRBJ1-5
abundance: many
v_gene: TRBV20-1
d_gene: TRBD1
len: 14
CDR3aa: CSARDTGGGQPQHF
CDR3nt: TGCAGTGCTAGGGATACAGGGGGGGGACAGCCCCAGCATTTT

j_gene: TRBJ1-2
abundance: many
v_gene: TRBV27
d_gene: TRBD1
len: 14
CDR3aa: CASSLVRGTGGYTF
CDR3nt: TGTGCCAGCAGTCTCGTTCGAGGGACAGGCGGCTACACCTTC

j_gene: TRBJ2-5
abundance: few
v_gene: TRBV4-1
d_gene: .
len: 13
CDR3aa: CASSQDEPETQYF
CDR3nt: TGCGCCAGCAGCCAAGATGAGCCGGAGACCCAGTACTTC

j_gene: TRBJ2-1
abundance: many
v_gene: TRBV20-1
d_gene: .
len: 16
CDR3aa: CSAREGWGDSYNEQFF
CDR3nt: TGCAGTGCTAGAGAGGGATGGGGGGATTCCTACAATGAGCAGTTCTTC

j_gene: TRBJ1-1
abundance: medium-sized
v_gene: TRBV20-1
d_gene: .
len: 13
CDR3aa: CSAKGPTDTEAFF
CDR3nt: TGCAGTGCTAAAGGACCGACGGACACTGAAGCTTTCTTT

j_gene: TRBJ2-2
abundance: many
v_gene: TRBV20-1
d_gene: .
len: 14
CDR3aa: CSAREGTYHRELFF
CDR3nt: TGCAGTGCTAGAGAGGGGACATACCACCGGGAGCTGTTTTTT

j_gene: TRBJ2-1
abundance: many
v_gene: TRBV29-1
d_gene: TRBD2
len: 14
CDR3aa: CSAATSGRPYEQFF
CDR3nt: TGCAGCGCCGCGACTAGCGGGAGGCCCTATGAGCAGTTCTTC

j_gene: TRBJ2-3
abundance: many
v_gene: TRBV6-1
d_gene: TRBD1
len: 14
CDR3aa: CASRNRGVVDTQYF
CDR3nt: TGTGCCAGCAGGAACAGGGGGGTGGTAGATACGCAGTATTTT

j_gene: TRBJ1-5
abundance: many
v_gene: TRBV20-1
d_gene: TRBD1
len: 12
CDR3aa: CSAIRGNQPQHF
CDR3nt: TGCAGTGCTATCAGGGGGAATCAGCCCCAGCATTTT

j_gene: TRBJ2-3
abundance: .
v_gene: TRBV3-1
d_gene: .
len: 13
CDR3aa: CASSRTDKGTLLF
CDR3nt: TGTGCCAGCAGCCGGACGGACAAGGGGACGCTGCTTTTT

j_gene: TRBJ1-5
abundance: many
v_gene: TRBV6-1
d_gene: .
len: 14
CDR3aa: CASSELNSNQPQHF
CDR3nt: TGTGCCAGCAGTGAATTGAATAGCAATCAGCCCCAGCATTTT

j_gene: TRBJ2-1
abundance: many
v_gene: TRBV20-1
d_gene: .
len: 15
CDR3aa: CSARDRAGAYNEQFF
CDR3nt: TGCAGTGCTAGAGATCGGGCGGGTGCTTACAATGAGCAGTTCTTC

j_gene: TRBJ2-5
abundance: many
v_gene: TRBV5-4
d_gene: .
len: 14
CDR3aa: CASSLRQVQETQYF
CDR3nt: TGTGCCAGCAGCTTGAGGCAGGTTCAAGAGACCCAGTACTTC

j_gene: TRBJ2-1
abundance: many
v_gene: TRBV4-1
d_gene: .
len: 17
CDR3aa: CASSQDSGPSSYNEQFF
CDR3nt: TGCGCCAGCAGCCAGGACTCAGGGCCCAGCTCCTACAATGAGCAGTTCTTC